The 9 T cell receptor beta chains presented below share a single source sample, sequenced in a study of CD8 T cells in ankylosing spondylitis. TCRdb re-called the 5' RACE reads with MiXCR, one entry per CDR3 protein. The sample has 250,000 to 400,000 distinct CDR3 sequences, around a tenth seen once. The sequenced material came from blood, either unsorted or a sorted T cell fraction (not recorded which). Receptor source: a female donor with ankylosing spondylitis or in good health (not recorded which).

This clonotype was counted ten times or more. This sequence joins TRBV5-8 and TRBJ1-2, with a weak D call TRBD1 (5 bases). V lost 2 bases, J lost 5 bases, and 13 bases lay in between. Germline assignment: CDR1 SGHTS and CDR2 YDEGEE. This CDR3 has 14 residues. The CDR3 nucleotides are TGTGCCAGCAGCTTCTCGGGGGAAACTTATGGCTACACCTTC. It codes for CASSFSGETYGYTF.

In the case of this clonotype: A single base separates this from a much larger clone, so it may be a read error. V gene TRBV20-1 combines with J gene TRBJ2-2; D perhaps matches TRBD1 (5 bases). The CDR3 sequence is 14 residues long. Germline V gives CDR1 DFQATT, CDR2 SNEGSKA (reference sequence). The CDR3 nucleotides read TGCATTGCTAGAGATGGTGAAGGGGTCGGGGAGCTGTTTTTT. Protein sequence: CIARDGEGVGELFF.

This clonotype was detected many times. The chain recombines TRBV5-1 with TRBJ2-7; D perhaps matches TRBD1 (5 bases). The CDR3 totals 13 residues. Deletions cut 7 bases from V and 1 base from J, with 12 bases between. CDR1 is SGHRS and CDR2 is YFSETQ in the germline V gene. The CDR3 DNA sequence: TGCGCCAGCGCACCCCAGGGTTCCTACGAGCAGTACTTC. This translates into CASAPQGSYEQYF.

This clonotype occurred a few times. Here the CDR3 DNA reads TGTGCCAGCAGTCGCGCAGGGATGAACACTGAAGCTTTCTTT. It codes for CASSRAGMNTEAFF. The gene calls are TRBV6-1 and TRBJ1-1; D is perhaps TRBD1 (5 bases). The CDR3 is made up of 14 amino acids. Germline lookup yields CDR1 MNHNS and CDR2 SASEGT. With 5 bases removed from V and 0 bases from J, the gap between germline ends came to 10 bases.

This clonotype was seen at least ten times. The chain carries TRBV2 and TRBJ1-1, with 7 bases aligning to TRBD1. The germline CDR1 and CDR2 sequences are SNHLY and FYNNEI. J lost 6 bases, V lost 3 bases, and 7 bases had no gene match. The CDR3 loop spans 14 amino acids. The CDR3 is CASSDSGTAPEAFF. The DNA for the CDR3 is TGTGCCAGCAGTGATTCCGGGACAGCACCTGAAGCTTTCTTT.

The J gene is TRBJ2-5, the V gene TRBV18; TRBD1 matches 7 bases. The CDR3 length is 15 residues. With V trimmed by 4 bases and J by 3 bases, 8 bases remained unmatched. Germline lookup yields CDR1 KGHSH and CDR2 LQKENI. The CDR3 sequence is CASSHPGQLKETQYF. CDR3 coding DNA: TGTGCCAGCTCACATCCGGGACAGCTGAAAGAGACCCAGTACTTC.

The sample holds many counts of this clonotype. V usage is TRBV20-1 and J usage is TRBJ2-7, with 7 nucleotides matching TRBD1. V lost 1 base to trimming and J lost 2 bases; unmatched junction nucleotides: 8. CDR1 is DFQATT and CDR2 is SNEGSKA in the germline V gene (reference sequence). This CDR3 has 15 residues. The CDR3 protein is CSARAPDRVPYEQYF. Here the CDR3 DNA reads TGCAGTGCTAGAGCCCCAGACAGGGTGCCCTACGAGCAGTACTTC.

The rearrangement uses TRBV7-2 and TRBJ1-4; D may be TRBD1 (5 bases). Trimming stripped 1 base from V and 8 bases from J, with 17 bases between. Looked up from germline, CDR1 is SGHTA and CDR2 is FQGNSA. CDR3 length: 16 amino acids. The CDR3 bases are TGTGCCAGCAGCTTAGACGTAGGCAGGGCCAGAGAAAAACTGTTTTTT. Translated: CASSLDVGRAREKLFF.

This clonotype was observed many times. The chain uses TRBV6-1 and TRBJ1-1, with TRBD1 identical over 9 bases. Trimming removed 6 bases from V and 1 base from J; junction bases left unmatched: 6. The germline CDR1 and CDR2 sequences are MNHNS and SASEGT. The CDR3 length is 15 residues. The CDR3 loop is CASRTSTGGNTEAFF. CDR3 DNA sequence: TGTGCCAGCAGAACATCGACAGGGGGGAACACTGAAGCTTTCTTT.